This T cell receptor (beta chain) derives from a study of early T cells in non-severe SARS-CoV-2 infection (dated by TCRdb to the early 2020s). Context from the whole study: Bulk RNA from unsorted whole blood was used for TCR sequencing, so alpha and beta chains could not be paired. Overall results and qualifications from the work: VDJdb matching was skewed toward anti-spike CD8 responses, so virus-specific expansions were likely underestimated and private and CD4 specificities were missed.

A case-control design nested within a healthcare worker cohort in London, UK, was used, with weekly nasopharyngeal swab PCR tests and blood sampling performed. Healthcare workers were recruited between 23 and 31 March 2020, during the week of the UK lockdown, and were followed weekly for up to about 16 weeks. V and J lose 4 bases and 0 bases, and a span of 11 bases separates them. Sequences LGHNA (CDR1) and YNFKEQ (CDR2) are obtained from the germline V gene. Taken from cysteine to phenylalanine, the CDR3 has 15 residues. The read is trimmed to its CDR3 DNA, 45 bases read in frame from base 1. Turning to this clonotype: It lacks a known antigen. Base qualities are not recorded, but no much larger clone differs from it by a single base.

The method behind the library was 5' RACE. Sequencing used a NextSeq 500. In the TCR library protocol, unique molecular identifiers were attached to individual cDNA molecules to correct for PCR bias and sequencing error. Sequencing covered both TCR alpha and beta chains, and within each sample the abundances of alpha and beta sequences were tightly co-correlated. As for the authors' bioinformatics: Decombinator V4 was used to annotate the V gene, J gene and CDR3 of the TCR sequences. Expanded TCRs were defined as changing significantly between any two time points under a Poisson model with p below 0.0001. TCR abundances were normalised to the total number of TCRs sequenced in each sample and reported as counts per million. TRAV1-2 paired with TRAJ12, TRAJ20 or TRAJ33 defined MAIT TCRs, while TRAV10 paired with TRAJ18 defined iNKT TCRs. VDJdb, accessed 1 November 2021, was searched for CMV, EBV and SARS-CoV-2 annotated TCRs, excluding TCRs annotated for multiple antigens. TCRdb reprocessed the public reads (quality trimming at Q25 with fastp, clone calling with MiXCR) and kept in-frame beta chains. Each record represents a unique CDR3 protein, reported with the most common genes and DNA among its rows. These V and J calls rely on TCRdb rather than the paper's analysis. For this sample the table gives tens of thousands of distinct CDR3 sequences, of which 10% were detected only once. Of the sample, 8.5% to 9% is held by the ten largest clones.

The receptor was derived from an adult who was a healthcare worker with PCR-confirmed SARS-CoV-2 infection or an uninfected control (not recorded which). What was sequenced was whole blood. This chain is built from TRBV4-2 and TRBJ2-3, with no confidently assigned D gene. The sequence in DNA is TGTGCCAGCAGCCCCTCGCCAACCAGCACAGATACGCAGTATTTT. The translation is CASSPSPTSTDTQYF.